Shown below are 7 T cell receptor beta chains from a single sample sequenced in a study of T cells after yellow fever vaccination. TCRdb analysed the 5' RACE reads with MiXCR anew, one entry per CDR3 protein. The sample shows 170,000 or so distinct CDR3 sequences, about 6% of them seen only once. The specimen was CD4+ T cells sorted from PBMCs, collected on the day of the first yellow fever vaccination. The receptors here all came from a man aged 18 to 29 who received the YFV17D yellow fever vaccine.

The chain couples TRBV6-5 to TRBJ2-5; possibly TRBD1 for D (5 bases). V was pared by 6 bases and J by 2 bases, with 13 bases between. Per germline, CDR1 MNHEY and CDR2 SVGAGI. This CDR3 is 14 amino acids long. The CDR3 sequence: CASSGDSWQETQYF. The CDR3 bases are TGTGCCAGCAGCGGCGACAGCTGGCAAGAGACCCAGTACTTC.

A few counts support this clonotype. CDR3 sequence (DNA): TGTGCCAGCGGACAGGGGGCGAACACTGAAGCTTTCTTT. It encodes CASGQGANTEAFF. The rearrangement uses TRBV7-9 and TRBJ1-1, with 11 bases fitting TRBD1. The CDR3 has 13 amino acids. Per the germline V gene, CDR1 is SEHNR and CDR2 is FQNEAQ (reference sequence). V lost 8 bases, J lost 1 base, and 0 bases stayed unmatched. The full variable domain, in which reference TRBV7-9 and TRBJ1-1 provide the parts outside the CDR3, is DTGVSQNPRHKITKRGQNVTFRCDPISEHNRLYWYRQTLGQGPEFLTYFQNEAQLEKSRLLSDRFSAERPKGSFSTLEIQRTEQGDSAMYLCASGQGANTEAFFGQGTRLTVV.

This clonotype was seen repeatedly, ten times or more. The rearrangement uses TRBV4-1 and TRBJ2-3; TRBD1 agrees at 12 bases. V was clipped by 4 bases and J by 1 base; unmatched bases: 6. This CDR3 contains 17 residues. Looked up from germline, CDR1 is MGHRA and CDR2 is YSYEKL. The CDR3 spells CASSLRGTGGGTDTQYF. CDR3 in DNA: TGCGCCAGCAGCCTACGGGGGACAGGGGGCGGCACAGATACGCAGTATTTT.

This clonotype was observed a handful of times. This sequence joins TRBV20-1 and TRBJ1-1; 7 positions match TRBD1. Germline values: CDR1 DFQATT, CDR2 SNEGSKA (reference sequence). Unmatched junction bases numbered 9, after V lost 5 bases and J lost 9 bases. The CDR3 runs to 12 residues. Here the CDR3 reads CSAYRQGLKAFF. Written as DNA, the CDR3 is TGCAGTGCTTATCGACAGGGACTGAAAGCTTTCTTT.

This clonotype has a handful of counts. This sequence joins TRBV7-2 and TRBJ2-5; 8 nucleotides line up with TRBD1. Germline V gives CDR1 SGHTA, CDR2 FQGNSA. The CDR3 covers 16 residues. J was trimmed by 2 bases and V by 4 bases; bases with no gene match: 9. CDR3 DNA sequence: TGTGCCAGCAGCTCACAGCCGGGACAGGAGCAAGAGACCCAGTACTTC. Residues: CASSSQPGQEQETQYF.

This clonotype came up many times. The V call is TRBV12-3 or TRBV12-4, the J call TRBJ2-3; TRBD2 matches at 14 bases. The trim removed 5 bases at V and 1 base at J, leaving 5 bases unmatched. The CDR3 totals 17 residues. The CDR3 DNA follows: TGTGCCAGCAGTCTCGGACTAGCGGGGGGCGGCACAGATACGCAGTATTTT. Residues: CASSLGLAGGGTDTQYF.

The chain couples TRBV20-1 to TRBJ2-7; maybe TRBD2 (7 bases). This CDR3 comprises 13 residues. V was cut by 7 bases and J by 3 bases, with 16 bases left in between. Germline CDR1 is DFQATT and CDR2 is SNEGSKA (reference sequence). CDR3 sequence: CSVVGGLDYEQYF. CDR3 DNA: TGCAGTGTTGTCGGGGGGCTTGACTACGAGCAGTACTTC.